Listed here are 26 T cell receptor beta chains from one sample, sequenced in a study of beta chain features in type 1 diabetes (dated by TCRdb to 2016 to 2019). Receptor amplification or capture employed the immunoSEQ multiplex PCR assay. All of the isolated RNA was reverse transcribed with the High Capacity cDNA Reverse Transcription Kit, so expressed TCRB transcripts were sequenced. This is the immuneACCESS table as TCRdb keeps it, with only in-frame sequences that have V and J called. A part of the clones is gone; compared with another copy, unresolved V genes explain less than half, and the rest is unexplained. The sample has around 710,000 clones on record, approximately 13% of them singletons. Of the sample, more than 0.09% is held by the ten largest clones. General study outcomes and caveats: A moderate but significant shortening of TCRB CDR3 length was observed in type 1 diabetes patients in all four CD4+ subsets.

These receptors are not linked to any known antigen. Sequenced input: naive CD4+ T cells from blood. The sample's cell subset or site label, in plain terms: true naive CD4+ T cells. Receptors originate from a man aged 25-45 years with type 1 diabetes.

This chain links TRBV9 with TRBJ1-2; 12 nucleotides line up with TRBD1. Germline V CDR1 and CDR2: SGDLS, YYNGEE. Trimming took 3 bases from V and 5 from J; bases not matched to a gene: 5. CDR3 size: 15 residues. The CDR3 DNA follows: TGTGCCAGCAGCGACCGGGACAGGGGGCAGTATGGCTACACCTTC. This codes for CASSDRDRGQYGYTF.

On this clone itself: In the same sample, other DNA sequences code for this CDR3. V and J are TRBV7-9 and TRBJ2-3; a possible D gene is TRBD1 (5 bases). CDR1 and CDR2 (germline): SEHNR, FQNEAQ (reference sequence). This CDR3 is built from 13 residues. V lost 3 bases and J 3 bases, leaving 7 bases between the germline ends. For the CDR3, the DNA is TGTGCCAGCAGCTTTCAGGGAACAGATACGCAGTATTTT. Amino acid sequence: CASSFQGTDTQYF.

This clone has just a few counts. Here the CDR3 reads CASSFRKDYGYTF. CDR3 bases: TGTGCCAGCAGCTTCCGGAAGGACTATGGCTACACCTTC. The chain links TRBV7-3 to TRBJ1-2, with D unresolved. Trimming pared 3 bases from V and 3 bases from J, leaving 8 bases between. Germline CDR1 reads SGHTA; CDR2 reads FQGTGA. This CDR3 is 13 amino acids long.

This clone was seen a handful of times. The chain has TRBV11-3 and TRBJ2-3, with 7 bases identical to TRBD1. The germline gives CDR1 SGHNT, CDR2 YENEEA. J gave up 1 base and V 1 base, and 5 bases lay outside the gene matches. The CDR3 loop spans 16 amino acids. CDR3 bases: TGTGCCAGCAGCTTAGGTTACAGGGGAGGCACAGATACGCAGTATTTT. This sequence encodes CASSLGYRGGTDTQYF.

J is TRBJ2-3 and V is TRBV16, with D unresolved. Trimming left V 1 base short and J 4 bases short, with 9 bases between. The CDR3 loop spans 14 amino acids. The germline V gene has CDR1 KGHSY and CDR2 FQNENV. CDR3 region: CASSQLSASDTQYF. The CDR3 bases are TGTGCCAGCAGCCAATTGTCAGCGTCAGATACGCAGTATTTT.

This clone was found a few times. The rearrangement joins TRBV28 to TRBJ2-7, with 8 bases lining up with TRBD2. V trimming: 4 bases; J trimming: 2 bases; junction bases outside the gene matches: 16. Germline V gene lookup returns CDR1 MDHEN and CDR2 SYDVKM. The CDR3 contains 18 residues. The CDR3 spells CASSSTTPRAGGPYEQYF. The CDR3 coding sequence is TGTGCCAGCAGTTCAACCACCCCACGGGCGGGGGGCCCCTACGAGCAGTACTTC. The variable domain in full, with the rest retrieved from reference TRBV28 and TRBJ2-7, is DVKVTQSSRYLVKRTGEKVFLECVQDMDHENMFWYRQDPGLGLRLIYFSYDVKMKEKGDIPEGYSVSREKKERFSLILESASTNQTSMYLCASSSTTPRAGGPYEQYFGPGTRLTVT.

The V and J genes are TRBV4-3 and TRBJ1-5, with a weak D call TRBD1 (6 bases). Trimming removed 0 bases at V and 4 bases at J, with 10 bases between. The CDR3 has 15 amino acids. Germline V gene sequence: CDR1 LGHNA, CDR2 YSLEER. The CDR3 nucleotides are TGCGCCAGCAGCCAAGATGGACAGAATAATCAGCCCCAGCATTTT. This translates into CASSQDGQNNQPQHF.

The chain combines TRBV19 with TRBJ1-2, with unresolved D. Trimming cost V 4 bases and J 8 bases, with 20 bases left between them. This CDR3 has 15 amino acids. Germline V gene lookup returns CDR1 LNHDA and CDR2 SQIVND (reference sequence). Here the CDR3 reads CASSTSPIPSIGYTF. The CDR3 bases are TGTGCCAGTAGTACCTCCCCGATCCCCTCGATCGGCTACACCTTC.

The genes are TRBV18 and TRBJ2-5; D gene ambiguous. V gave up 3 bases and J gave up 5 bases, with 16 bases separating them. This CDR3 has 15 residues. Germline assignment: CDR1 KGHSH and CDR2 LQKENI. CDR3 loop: CASSPLSPEWETQYF. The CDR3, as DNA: TGTGCCAGCTCACCGCTATCTCCCGAATGGGAGACCCAGTACTTC.

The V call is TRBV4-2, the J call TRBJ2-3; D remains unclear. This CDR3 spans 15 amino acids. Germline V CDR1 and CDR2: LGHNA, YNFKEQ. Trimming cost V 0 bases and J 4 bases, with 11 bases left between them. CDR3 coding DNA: TGTGCCAGCAGCCAAGATATTGTGCAGCCAGATACGCAGTATTTT. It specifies CASSQDIVQPDTQYF.

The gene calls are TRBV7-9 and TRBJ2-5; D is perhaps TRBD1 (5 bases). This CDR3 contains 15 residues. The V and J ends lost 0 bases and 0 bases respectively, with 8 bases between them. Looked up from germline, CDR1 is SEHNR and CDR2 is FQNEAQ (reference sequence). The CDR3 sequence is CASSLALTDQETQYF. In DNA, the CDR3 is TGTGCCAGCAGCTTAGCGTTGACAGACCAAGAGACCCAGTACTTC.

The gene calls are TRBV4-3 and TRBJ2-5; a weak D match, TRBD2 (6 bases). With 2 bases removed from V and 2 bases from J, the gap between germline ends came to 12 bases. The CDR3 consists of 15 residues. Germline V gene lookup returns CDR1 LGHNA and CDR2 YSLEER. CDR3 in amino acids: CASSQRMGRQETQYF. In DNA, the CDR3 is TGCGCCAGCAGCCAACGGATGGGGAGGCAAGAGACCCAGTACTTC.

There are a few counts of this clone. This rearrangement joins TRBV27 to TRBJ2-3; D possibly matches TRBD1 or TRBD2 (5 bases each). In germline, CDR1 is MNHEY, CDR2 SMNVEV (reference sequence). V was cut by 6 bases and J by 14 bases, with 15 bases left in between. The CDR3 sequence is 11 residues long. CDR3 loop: CASSTRGWSYF. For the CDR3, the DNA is TGTGCCAGCAGCACTAGGGGATGGTCGTATTTT.

CDR3 protein: CASSFEGTQPQHF. CDR3 in DNA: TGTGCCAGCAGCTTCGAGGGTACTCAGCCCCAGCATTTT. V usage is TRBV11-2 and J usage is TRBJ1-5, with D hard to call. Germline CDR1 and CDR2: SGHAT and FQNNGV. There are 13 residues in the CDR3. Trimming left V 3 bases short and J 6 bases short, with 9 bases between.

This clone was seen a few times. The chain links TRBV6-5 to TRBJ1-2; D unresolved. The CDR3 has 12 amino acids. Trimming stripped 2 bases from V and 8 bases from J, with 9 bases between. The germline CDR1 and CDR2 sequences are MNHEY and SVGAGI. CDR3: CASSYGPGGYTF. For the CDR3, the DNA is TGTGCCAGCAGTTACGGACCGGGAGGCTACACCTTC.

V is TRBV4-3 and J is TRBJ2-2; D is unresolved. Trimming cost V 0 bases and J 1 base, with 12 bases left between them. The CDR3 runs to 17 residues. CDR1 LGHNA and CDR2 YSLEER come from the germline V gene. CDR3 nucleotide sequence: TGCGCCAGCAGCCAAGATCCGCAGATCAAGAACACCGGGGAGCTGTTTTTT. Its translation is CASSQDPQIKNTGELFF.

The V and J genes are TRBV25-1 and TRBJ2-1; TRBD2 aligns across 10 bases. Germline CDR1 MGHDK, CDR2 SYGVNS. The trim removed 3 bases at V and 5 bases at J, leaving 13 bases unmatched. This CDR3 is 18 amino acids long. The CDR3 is CASSDPPSTSGAHNEQFF. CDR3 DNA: TGTGCCAGCAGTGACCCCCCATCCACTAGCGGGGCCCACAATGAGCAGTTCTTC.

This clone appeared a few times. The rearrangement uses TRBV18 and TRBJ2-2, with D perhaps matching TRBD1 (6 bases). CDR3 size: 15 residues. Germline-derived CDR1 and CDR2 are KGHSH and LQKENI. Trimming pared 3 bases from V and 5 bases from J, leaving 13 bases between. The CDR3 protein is CASSPIATGTGELFF. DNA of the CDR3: TGTGCCAGCTCACCGATCGCTACAGGGACCGGGGAGCTGTTTTTT.

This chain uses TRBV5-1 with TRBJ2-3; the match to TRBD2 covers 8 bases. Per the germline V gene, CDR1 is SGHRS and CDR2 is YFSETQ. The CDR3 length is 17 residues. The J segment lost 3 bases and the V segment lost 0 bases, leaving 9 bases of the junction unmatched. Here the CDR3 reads CASSLASGGFGTDTQYF. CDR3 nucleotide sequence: TGCGCCAGCAGCTTGGCGAGCGGGGGATTCGGGACAGATACGCAGTATTTT.

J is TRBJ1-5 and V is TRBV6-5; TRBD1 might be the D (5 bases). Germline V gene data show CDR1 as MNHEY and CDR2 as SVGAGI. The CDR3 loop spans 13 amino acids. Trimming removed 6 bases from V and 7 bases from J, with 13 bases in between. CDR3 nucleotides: TGTGCCAGCAGGCAGGGATCATGGCAGCCCCAGCATTTT. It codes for CASRQGSWQPQHF.

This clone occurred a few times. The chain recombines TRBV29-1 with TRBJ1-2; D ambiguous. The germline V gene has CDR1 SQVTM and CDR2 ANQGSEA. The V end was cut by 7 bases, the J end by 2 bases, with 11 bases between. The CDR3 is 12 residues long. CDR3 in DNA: TGCAGCGCTATTGACCCGAACTATGGCTACACCTTC. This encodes CSAIDPNYGYTF.

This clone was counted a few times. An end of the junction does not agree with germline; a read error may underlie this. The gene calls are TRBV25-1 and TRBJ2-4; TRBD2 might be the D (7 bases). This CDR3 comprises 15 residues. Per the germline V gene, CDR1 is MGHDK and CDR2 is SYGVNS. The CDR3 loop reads CACSEYGGAGNIQYF. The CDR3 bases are TGTGCCTGCAGTGAATATGGGGGGGCCGGCAACATTCAGTACTTC. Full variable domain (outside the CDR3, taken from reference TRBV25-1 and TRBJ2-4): EADIYQTPRYLVIGTGKKITLECSQTMGHDKMYWYQQDPGMELHLIHYSYGVNSTEKGDLSSESTVSRIRTEHFPLTLESARPSHTSQYLCACSEYGGAGNIQYFGAGTRLSVL.

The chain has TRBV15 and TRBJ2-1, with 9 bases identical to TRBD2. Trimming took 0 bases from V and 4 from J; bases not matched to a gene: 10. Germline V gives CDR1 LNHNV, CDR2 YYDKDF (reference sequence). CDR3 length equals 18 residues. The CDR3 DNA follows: TGTGCCACCAGCAGAGAGATGAGGGTTAGCGGGGGATACAATGAGCAGTTCTTC. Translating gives CATSREMRVSGGYNEQFF. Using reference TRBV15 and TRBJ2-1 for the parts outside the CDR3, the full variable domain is DAMVIQNPRYQVTQFGKPVTLSCSQTLNHNVMYWYQQKSSQAPKLLFHYYDKDFNNEADTPDNFQSRRPNTSFCFLDIRSPGLGDTAMYLCATSREMRVSGGYNEQFFGPGTRLTVL.

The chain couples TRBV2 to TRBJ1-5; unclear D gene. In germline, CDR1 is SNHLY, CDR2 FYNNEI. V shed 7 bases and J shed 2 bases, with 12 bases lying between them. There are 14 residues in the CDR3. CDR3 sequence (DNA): TGTGCCAGCAACGGGGAATCCGGCAATCAGCCCCAGCATTTT. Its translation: CASNGESGNQPQHF.

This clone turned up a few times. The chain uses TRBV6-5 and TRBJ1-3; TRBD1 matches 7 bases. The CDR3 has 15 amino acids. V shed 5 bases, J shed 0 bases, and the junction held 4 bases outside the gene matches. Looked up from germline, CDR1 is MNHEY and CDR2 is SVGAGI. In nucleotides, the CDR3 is TGTGCCAGCAGTCTACGGGACAGCTCTGGAAACACCATATATTTT. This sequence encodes CASSLRDSSGNTIYF.

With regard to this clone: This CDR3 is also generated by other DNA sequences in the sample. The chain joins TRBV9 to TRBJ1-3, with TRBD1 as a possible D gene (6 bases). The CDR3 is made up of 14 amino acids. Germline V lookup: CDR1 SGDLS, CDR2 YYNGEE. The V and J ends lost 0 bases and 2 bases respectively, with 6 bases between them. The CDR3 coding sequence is TGTGCCAGCAGCGTAGAGGGGGCTGGAAACACCATATATTTT. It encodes CASSVEGAGNTIYF.